This T cell receptor beta chain was sequenced for a study of cytomegalovirus exposure and HLA in healthy donors. As for this clone: Its antigen remains unidentified.

The PCR made use of 60 Vbeta and 13 Jbeta primers. Some clones are missing from TCRdb's copy, which holds only in-frame ones; the method was immunoSEQ multiplex PCR. The sample carries some 200,000 clones, 70% recorded once. Regarding the study as a whole: Equally common other TCR beta chains were less clonally expanded than HLA-associated ones, a later analysis found. Sequencing depth across donors, presence/absence analyses assumed, was roughly uniform. In a later analysis, a genetic analysis reported fewer productive-TCR N-insertions in an Asian-associated ancestry cluster than the cohort average. Previous analysis showed most TCR beta V segments were productive about 87% or about 30% of the time.

V was clipped by 1 base and J by 0 bases; unmatched bases: 6. Per the germline V gene, CDR1 is SGHNT and CDR2 is YYREEE (reference sequence). This CDR3 spans 18 amino acids. The sequence came from a middle-aged man in good health and CMV-seropositive. This chain connects TRBV5-4 to TRBJ2-6, with 8 bases lining up with TRBD2. Sequences were obtained from PBMCs. This chain's CDR3 is CASSLIGGAFSGANVLTF. CDR3 sequence (DNA): TGTGCCAGCAGCTTGATCGGGGGGGCTTTCTCTGGGGCCAACGTCCTGACTTTC.